This T cell receptor (beta chain) emerged from a study of T cells in Graves' hyperthyroidism and ophthalmopathy. Researchers amplified the TCR beta CDR3 regions from RNA transcripts. An initial round of RT-PCR targeting the TCR CDR3 relied on the HTBI primer set. TCRdb used MiXCR to reprocess the multiplex PCR reads, holding one entry per CDR3 protein. The repertoire consists of more than 500,000 distinct CDR3 sequences, with 14% occurring once and the leading ten covering 14%. Study results and caveats: Blood also carried most thyroid clonotypes expanded above 0.001.

There are many counts of this clonotype. Its matching antigen is unknown. Across 18 months, stable Graves' hyperthyroidism was marked by no progression to ophthalmopathy. The hyperthyroidism patients had all been newly diagnosed, and their disease duration was under 2 months. Their ages ranged from 18 to 65 years. Those patients with uncontrolled infection, other autoimmune disease, pregnancy or lactation were excluded. The TCR originated in a woman in her thirties or forties with Graves' hyperthyroidism. The sample comprised blood.

The CDR3 DNA reads as TGTGCCAGCAGCTCGACAGGGGCAACTGAAGCTTTCTTT. It is translated as CASSSTGATEAFF. This chain links TRBV3-1 with TRBJ1-1; the match to TRBD1 covers 8 bases. The trim removed 5 bases at V and 5 bases at J, leaving 4 bases unmatched. The germline gives CDR1 LGHDT, CDR2 YNNKEL (reference sequence). This CDR3 has 13 residues.